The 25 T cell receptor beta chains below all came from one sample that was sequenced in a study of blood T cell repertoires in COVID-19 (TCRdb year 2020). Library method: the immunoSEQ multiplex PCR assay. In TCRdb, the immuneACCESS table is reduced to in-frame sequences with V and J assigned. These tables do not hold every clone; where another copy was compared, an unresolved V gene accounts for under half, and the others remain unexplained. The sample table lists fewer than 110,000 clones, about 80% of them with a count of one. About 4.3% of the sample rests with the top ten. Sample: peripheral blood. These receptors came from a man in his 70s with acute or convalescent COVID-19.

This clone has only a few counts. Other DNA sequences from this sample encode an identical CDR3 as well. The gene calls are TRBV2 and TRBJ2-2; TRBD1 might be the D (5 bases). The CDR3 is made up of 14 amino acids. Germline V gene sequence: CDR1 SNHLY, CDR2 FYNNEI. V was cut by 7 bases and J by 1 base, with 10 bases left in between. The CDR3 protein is CASTLTVNTGELFF. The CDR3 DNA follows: TGTGCCAGCACCTTGACAGTGAACACCGGGGAGCTGTTTTTT.

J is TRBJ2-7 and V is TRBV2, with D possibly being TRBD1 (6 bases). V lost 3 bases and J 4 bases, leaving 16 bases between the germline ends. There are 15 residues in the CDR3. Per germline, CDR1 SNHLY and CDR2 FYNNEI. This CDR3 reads CASSDYGRGSYEQYF. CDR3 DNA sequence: TGTGCCAGCAGTGATTACGGCAGGGGCTCGTACGAGCAGTACTTC.

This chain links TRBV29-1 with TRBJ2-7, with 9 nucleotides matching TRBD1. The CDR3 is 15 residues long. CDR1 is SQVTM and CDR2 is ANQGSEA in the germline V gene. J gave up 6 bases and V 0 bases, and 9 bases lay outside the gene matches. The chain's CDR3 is CSVEEPGQGRREQYF. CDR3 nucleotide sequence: TGCAGCGTTGAAGAACCTGGACAGGGGCGACGCGAGCAGTACTTC.

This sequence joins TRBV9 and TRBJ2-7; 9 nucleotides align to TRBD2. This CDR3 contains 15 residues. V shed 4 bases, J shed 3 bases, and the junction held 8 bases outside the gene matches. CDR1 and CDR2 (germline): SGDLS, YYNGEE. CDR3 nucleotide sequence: TGTGCCAGCAGCTATGGTGGCGGGGGGGACTACGAGCAGTACTTC. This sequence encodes CASSYGGGGDYEQYF.

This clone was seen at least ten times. The CDR3 DNA reads as TGTGCCAGCAGCCAAGACGACAGGGAGGATCAGCCCCAGCATTTT. Its protein is CASSQDDREDQPQHF. The rearrangement uses TRBV3-1 (or the pseudogene TRBV3-2) and TRBJ1-5, with 7 positions matching TRBD1. This CDR3 contains 15 residues. Per germline, CDR1 LGHDT and CDR2 YNNKEL (reference sequence). J gave up 5 bases and V 0 bases, and 4 bases lay outside the gene matches.

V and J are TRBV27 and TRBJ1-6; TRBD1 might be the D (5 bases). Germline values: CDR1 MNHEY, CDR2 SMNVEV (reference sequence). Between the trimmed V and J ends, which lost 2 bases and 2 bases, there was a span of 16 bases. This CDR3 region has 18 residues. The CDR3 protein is CASSLRGGRGTYNSPLHF. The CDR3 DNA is TGTGCCAGCAGTTTAAGGGGCGGAAGGGGCACCTATAATTCACCCCTCCACTTT.

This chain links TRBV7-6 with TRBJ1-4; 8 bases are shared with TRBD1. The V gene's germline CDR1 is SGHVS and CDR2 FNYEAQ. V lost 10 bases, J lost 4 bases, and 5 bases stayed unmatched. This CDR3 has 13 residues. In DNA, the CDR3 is TGTGCCACCCGACAGGGGTTTAATGAAAAACTGTTTTTT. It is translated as CATRQGFNEKLFF.

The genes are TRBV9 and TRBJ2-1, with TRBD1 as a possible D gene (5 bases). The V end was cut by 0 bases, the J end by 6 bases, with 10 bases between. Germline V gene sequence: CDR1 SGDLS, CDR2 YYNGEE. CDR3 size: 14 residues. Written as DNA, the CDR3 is TGTGCCAGCAGCGTAGGCCCAGGGATCAATGAGCAGTTCTTC. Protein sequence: CASSVGPGINEQFF. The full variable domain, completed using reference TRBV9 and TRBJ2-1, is DSGVTQTPKHLITATGQRVTLRCSPRSGDLSVYWYQQSLDQGLQFLIQYYNGEERAKGNILERFSAQQFPDLHSELNLSSLELGDSALYFCASSVGPGINEQFFGPGTRLTVL.

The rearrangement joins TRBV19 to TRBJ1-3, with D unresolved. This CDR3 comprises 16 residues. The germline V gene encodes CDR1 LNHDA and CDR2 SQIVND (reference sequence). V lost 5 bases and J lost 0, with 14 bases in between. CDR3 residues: CASSPLFTGSGNTIYF. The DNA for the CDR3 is TGTGCCAGTAGTCCTCTATTCACGGGCTCTGGAAACACCATATATTTT.

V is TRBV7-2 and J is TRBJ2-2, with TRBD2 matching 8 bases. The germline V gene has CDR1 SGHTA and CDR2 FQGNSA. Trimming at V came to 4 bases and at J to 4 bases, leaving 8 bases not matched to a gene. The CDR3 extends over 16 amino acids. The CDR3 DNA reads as TGTGCCAGCAGCTCTTTAGCGGGGCCCTCCACCGGGGAGCTGTTTTTT. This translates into CASSSLAGPSTGELFF.

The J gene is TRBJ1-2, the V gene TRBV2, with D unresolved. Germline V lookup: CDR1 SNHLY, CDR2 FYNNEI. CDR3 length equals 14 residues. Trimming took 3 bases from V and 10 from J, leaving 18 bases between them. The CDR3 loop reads CASSDYAPKLDYTF. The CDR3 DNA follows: TGTGCCAGCAGTGACTATGCACCGAAGCTTGACTACACCTTC.

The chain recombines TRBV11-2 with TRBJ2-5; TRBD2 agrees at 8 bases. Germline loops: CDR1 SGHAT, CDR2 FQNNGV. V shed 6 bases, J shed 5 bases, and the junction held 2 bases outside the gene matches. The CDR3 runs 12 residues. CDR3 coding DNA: TGTGCCAGCAGGACTAGCGATGAGACCCAGTACTTC. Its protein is CASRTSDETQYF.

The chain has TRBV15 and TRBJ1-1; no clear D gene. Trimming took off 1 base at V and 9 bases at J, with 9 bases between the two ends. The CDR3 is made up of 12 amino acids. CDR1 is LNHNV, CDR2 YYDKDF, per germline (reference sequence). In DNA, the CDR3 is TGTGCCACCAGCAGAGTCGGCGGCCAAGCTTTCTTT. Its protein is CATSRVGGQAFF.

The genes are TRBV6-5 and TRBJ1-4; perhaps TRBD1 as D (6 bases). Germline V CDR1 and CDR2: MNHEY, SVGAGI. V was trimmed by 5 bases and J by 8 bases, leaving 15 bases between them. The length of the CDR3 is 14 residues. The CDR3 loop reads CASSNEQGAEKLFF. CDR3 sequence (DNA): TGTGCCAGCAGTAACGAACAGGGTGCGGAAAAACTGTTTTTT.

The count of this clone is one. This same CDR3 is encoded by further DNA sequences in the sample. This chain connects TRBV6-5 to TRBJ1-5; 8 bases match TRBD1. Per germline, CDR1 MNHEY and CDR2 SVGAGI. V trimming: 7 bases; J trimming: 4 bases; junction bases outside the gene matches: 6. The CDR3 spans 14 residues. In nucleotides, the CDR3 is TGTGCCAGCACGGACAGGGCGGGGAATCAGCCCCAGCATTTT. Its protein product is CASTDRAGNQPQHF.

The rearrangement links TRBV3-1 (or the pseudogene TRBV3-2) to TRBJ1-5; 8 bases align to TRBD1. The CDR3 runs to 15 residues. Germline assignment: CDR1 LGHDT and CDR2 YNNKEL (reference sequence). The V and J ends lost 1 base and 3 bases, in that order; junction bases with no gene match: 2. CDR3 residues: CASSQAGGTNQPQHF. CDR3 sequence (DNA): TGTGCCAGCAGCCAAGCAGGGGGCACCAATCAGCCCCAGCATTTT.

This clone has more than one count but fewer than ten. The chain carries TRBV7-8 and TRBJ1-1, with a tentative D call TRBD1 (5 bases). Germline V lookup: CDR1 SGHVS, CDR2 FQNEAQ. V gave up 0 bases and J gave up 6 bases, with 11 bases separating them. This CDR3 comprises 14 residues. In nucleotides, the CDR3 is TGTGCCAGCAGCTTAGCGCGGGGGTGGGCTGAAGCTTTCTTT. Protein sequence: CASSLARGWAEAFF.

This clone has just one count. Here the CDR3 DNA reads TGCGCCAGCAGCTTGGGGGCTGACCAGCCCCAGCATTTT. It yields the protein CASSLGADQPQHF. The rearrangement links TRBV5-1 to TRBJ1-5; D is uncertain. The CDR3 has 13 residues. Germline V lookup: CDR1 SGHRS, CDR2 YFSETQ. Trimming shortened V by 0 bases and J by 7 bases, and 8 bases separated the two germline ends.

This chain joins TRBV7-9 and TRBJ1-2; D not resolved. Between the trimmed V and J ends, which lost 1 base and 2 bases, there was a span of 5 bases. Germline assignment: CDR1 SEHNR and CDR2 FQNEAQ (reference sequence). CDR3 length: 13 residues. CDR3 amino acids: CASSLGRNYGYTF. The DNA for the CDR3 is TGTGCCAGCAGCTTAGGCAGGAACTATGGCTACACCTTC.

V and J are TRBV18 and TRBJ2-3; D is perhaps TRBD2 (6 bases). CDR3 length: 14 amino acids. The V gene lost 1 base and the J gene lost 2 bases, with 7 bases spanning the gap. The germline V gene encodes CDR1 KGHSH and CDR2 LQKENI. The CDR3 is CASSPRLDTDTQYF. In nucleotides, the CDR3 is TGTGCCAGCTCACCACGACTAGACACAGATACGCAGTATTTT.

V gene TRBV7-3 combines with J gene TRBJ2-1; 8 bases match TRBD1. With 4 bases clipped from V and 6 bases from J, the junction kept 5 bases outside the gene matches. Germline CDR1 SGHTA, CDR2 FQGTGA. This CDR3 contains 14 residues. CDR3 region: CASSSWGQVNEQFF. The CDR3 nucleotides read TGTGCCAGCAGCTCCTGGGGACAGGTCAATGAGCAGTTCTTC.

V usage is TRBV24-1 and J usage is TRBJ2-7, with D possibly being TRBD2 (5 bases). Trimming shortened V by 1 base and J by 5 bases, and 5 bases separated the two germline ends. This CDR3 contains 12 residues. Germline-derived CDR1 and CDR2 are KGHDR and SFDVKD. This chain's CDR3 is CATSDFGDEQYF. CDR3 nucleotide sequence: TGTGCCACCAGTGATTTCGGGGACGAGCAGTACTTC.

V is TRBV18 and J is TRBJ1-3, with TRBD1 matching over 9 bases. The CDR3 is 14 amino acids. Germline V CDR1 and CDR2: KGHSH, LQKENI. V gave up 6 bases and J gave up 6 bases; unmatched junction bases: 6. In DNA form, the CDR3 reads TGTGCCAGCTCTCTGGGACAGGGACCAAACACCATATATTTT. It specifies CASSLGQGPNTIYF.

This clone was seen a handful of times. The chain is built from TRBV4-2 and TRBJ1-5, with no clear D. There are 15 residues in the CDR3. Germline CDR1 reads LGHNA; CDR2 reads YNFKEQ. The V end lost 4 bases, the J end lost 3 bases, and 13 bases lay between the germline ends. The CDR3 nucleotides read TGTGCCAGCAGCCTCCTTGGCCAGGACAATCAGCCCCAGCATTTT. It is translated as CASSLLGQDNQPQHF.

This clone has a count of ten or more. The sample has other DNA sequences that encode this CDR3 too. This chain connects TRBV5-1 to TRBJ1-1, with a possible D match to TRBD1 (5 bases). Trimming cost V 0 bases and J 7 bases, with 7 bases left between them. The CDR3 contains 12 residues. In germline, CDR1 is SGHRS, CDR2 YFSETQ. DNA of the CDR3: TGCGCCAGCAGCTTGGCAGGGATTGAAGCTTTCTTT. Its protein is CASSLAGIEAFF.